This T cell receptor beta chain was found in a study of shared clonotypes between healthy human individuals. Points from the study as a whole: Rarefaction demonstrated incomplete sorted-subset sequencing despite large depth. On the whole, naive subsets had larger estimated richness than memory subsets had. Depth of sequencing was expected to influence donor clonotype sharing. A limitation of the genetic and exposure-history diversity represented arose from few donors.

Germline-derived CDR1 and CDR2 are SQVTM and ANQGSEA. V lost 6 bases, J lost 4 bases, and 6 bases stayed unmatched. CDR3 length equals 12 residues. Clones were sequenced by immunoSEQ multiplex PCR, and TCRdb holds only the in-frame ones, with some missing. Of some 2.1 million clones in the sample, just over 90% are singletons; the top ten hold around 1.8%. Naive CD8 cells were CD45RO-negative, positively selected for CCR7, excluding terminally differentiated effector memory CD45RA+ cells. As for this clone: Its target is not known.

Source material: naive CD8+ T cells from PBMCs. This sequence was found in a man aged 18 to 29 in good health. Some clones in this sample may be carry-over from other donors' samples. This sequence joins TRBV29-1 and TRBJ2-7; 7 positions match TRBD1. For the CDR3, the DNA is TGCAGCGTGACAGGGTCTGGGTACGAGCAGTACTTC. Its protein is CSVTGSGYEQYF.